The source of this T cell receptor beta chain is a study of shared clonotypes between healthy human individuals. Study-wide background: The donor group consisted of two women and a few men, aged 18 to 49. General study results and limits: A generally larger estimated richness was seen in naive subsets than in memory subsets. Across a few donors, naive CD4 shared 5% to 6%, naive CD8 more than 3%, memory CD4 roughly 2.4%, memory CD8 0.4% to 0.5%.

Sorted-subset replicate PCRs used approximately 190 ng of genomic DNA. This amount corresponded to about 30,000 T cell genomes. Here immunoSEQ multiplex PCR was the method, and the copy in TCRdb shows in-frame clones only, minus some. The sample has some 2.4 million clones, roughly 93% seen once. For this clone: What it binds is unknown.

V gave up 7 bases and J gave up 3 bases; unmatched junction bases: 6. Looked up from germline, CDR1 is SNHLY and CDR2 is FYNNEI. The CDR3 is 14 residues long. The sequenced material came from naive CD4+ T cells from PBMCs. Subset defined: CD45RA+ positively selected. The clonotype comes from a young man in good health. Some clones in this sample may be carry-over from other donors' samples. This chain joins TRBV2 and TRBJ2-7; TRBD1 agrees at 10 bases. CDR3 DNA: TGTGCCAGCACCTTGGGACAGGGGAACTACGAGCAGTACTTC. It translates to CASTLGQGNYEQYF.